Below are 17 T cell receptor beta chains sequenced from a single sample in a study of beta chain features in type 1 diabetes (dated by TCRdb to 2016 to 2019). Their antigen targets remain unknown. Library preparation was by the immunoSEQ multiplex PCR assay. The entire amount of isolated RNA was reverse transcribed using the High Capacity cDNA Reverse Transcription Kit, so the sequenced TCRB transcripts were expressed ones. In TCRdb, the immuneACCESS table is reduced to in-frame sequences with V and J assigned. These tables do not hold every clone; where another copy was compared, an unresolved V gene accounts for under half, and the others remain unexplained. The sample contains 600,000 or so clones, over 11% of them found a single time. The ten largest clonotypes hold just under 0.04% of the sample. Study-level results and caveats: A moderate but significant shortening of TCRB CDR3 length was observed in type 1 diabetes patients in all four CD4+ subsets.

Source material: naive CD4+ T cells from blood. The cell subset or site label of this sample denotes: true naive CD4+ T cells. Receptors originate from a man between 18 and 35 years old with type 1 diabetes.

The chain couples TRBV18 to TRBJ2-3, with 8 bases aligning to TRBD1. Germline loops: CDR1 KGHSH, CDR2 LQKENI. The CDR3 runs to 18 residues. J was trimmed by 1 base and V by 1 base; bases with no gene match: 10. Written as DNA, the CDR3 is TGTGCCAGCTCACCACTCAGGCAGGGGGCGGCTGGCACAGATACGCAGTATTTT. It codes for CASSPLRQGAAGTDTQYF. The full variable domain, with the rest looked up from reference TRBV18 and TRBJ2-3, is NAGVMQNPRHLVRRRGQEARLRCSPMKGHSHVYWYRQLPEEGLKFMVYLQKENIIDESGMPKERFSAEFPKEGPSILRIQQVVRGDSAAYFCASSPLRQGAAGTDTQYFGPGTRLTVL.

This chain joins TRBV5-4 and TRBJ2-5, with a possible D match to TRBD1 (5 bases). This CDR3 spans 15 amino acids. The V gene lost 0 bases and the J gene lost 4 bases, with 13 bases spanning the gap. Looked up from germline, CDR1 is SGHNT and CDR2 is YYREEE (reference sequence). The CDR3 region has the DNA TGTGCCAGCAGCTTGGAAAGGACATTAGGAGAGACCCAGTACTTC. Translating it yields CASSLERTLGETQYF. Drawing the rest from reference TRBV5-4 and TRBJ2-5, the complete variable domain is ETGVTQSPTHLIKTRGQQVTLRCSSQSGHNTVSWYQQALGQGPQFIFQYYREEENGRGNFPPRFSGLQFPNYSSELNVNALELDDSALYLCASSLERTLGETQYFGPGTRLLVL.

The table lists this clone with a few counts. The chain combines TRBV30 with TRBJ1-1; TRBD1 might be the D (6 bases). Per germline, CDR1 GTSNPN and CDR2 SVGIG (reference sequence). With 3 bases removed from V and 8 bases from J, the gap between germline ends came to 16 bases. The CDR3 contains 13 residues. The chain's CDR3 is CAWSELGGLEAFF. CDR3 in DNA: TGTGCCTGGAGCGAACTTGGGGGCCTGGAAGCTTTCTTT.

This clone was detected a few times. The rearrangement uses TRBV5-1 and TRBJ2-3, with D unclear. Germline CDR1 reads SGHRS; CDR2 reads YFSETQ. CDR3 length: 14 residues. Deletions cut 4 bases from V and 5 bases from J, with 14 bases between. This chain's CDR3 is CASSPGDGKDTQYF. The CDR3 DNA reads as TGCGCCAGCAGCCCCGGCGACGGAAAAGATACGCAGTATTTT. The whole variable domain, filled in from reference TRBV5-1 and TRBJ2-3, reads KAGVTQTPRYLIKTRGQQVTLSCSPISGHRSVSWYQQTPGQGLQFLFEYFSETQRNKGNFPGRFSGRQFSNSRSEMNVSTLELGDSALYLCASSPGDGKDTQYFGPGTRLTVL.

J is TRBJ2-3 and V is TRBV6-5; D not certain. Trimming left V 6 bases short and J 10 bases short, with 14 bases between. This CDR3 spans 12 amino acids. CDR1 is MNHEY, CDR2 SVGAGI, per germline. CDR3 sequence reads: CASSPAVRAQYF. CDR3 nucleotides: TGTGCCAGCAGCCCTGCCGTCCGGGCGCAGTATTTT.

The chain carries TRBV19 and TRBJ2-5; D not resolved. Trimming removed 1 base from V and 0 bases from J, with 9 bases in between. Germline CDR1 LNHDA, CDR2 SQIVND (reference sequence). The CDR3 is made up of 15 amino acids. CDR3 residues: CASSIGFRYQETQYF. The DNA for the CDR3 is TGTGCCAGTAGTATAGGATTCAGGTACCAAGAGACCCAGTACTTC.

The CDR3 DNA sequence: TGTGCCTGGAGTCCCGCCCTGAAAAGCGCCTACGAGCAGTACTTC. It specifies CAWSPALKSAYEQYF. The chain carries TRBV30 and TRBJ2-7; D call uncertain. Germline CDR1 GTSNPN, CDR2 SVGIG (reference sequence). V was clipped by 2 bases and J by 2 bases, with 16 bases between them. The CDR3 runs to 15 residues.

This clone was recorded a few times. CDR3: CSVEGGGWQTQYF. DNA of the CDR3: TGCAGCGTTGAAGGGGGTGGCTGGCAGACCCAGTACTTC. This rearrangement joins TRBV29-1 to TRBJ2-5; no clear D. CDR3 length: 13 amino acids. Germline loops: CDR1 SQVTM, CDR2 ANQGSEA. The ends were cut back, 1 base at V and 6 bases at J, with 12 bases in the middle.

V usage is TRBV30 and J usage is TRBJ2-5; D remains unclear. The CDR3 has 11 residues. The V end was cut by 7 bases, the J end by 5 bases, with 11 bases between. The germline V gene encodes CDR1 GTSNPN and CDR2 SVGIG (reference sequence). DNA for the CDR3: TGTGCCTACACGGGTGCGGAGACCCAGTACTTC. Translated: CAYTGAETQYF. The whole variable domain, filled in from reference TRBV30 and TRBJ2-5, reads SQTIHQWPATLVQPVGSPLSLECTVEGTSNPNLYWYRQAAGRGLQLLFYSVGIGQISSEVPQNLSASRPQDRQFILSSKKLLLSDSGFYLCAYTGAETQYFGPGTRLLVL.

The chain joins TRBV30 to TRBJ2-2, with a tentative D call TRBD1 (5 bases). V was trimmed by 5 bases and J by 6 bases, leaving 10 bases between them. The CDR3 covers 12 residues. From germline, CDR1 is GTSNPN and CDR2 SVGIG (reference sequence). The CDR3 loop reads CAWDQGPGELFF. CDR3 sequence (DNA): TGTGCCTGGGATCAGGGTCCCGGGGAGCTGTTTTTT.

This clone has just a few counts. The chain combines TRBV29-1 with TRBJ2-1; tentatively, D is TRBD1 (6 bases). The CDR3 totals 12 residues. Trimming cost V 7 bases and J 5 bases, with 12 bases left between them. Germline values: CDR1 SQVTM, CDR2 ANQGSEA. CDR3 loop: CSARDKHNEQFF. The CDR3 DNA reads TGCAGCGCCAGGGACAAGCACAATGAGCAGTTCTTC.

This clone was recorded a few times. The genes are TRBV29-1 and TRBJ1-4; 10 bases align to TRBD1. Germline values: CDR1 SQVTM, CDR2 ANQGSEA. Germline trimming cut 7 bases from V and 6 bases from J; bases unmatched to any gene: 5. This CDR3 is 13 amino acids long. CDR3 region: CSAQTGGDEKLFF. CDR3 DNA sequence: TGCAGCGCTCAGACAGGGGGCGATGAAAAACTGTTTTTT.

Comments on this clone: A read error may account for a junction end that differs from germline. This chain joins TRBV20-1 and TRBJ1-4; D remains unclear. From germline, CDR1 is DFQATT and CDR2 SNEGSKA (reference sequence). The CDR3 has 11 amino acids. The CDR3 sequence: CSASPLNVVVF. The DNA for the CDR3 is TGCAGTGCTAGTCCCCTTAACGTCGTGGTTTTT.

In this sample, this clone turned up a few times. Other DNA variants within this sample encode the same CDR3. The chain is built from TRBV7-2 and TRBJ2-7; 9 nucleotides match TRBD2. With V trimmed by 1 base and J by 3 bases, 4 bases remained unmatched. Germline loops: CDR1 SGHTA, CDR2 FQGNSA. The CDR3 has 15 residues. CDR3 sequence (DNA): TGTGCCAGCAGCTTAGGGAGCGGGGGGTACTACGAGCAGTACTTC. As protein: CASSLGSGGYYEQYF. The whole variable domain, remainder taken from reference TRBV7-2 and TRBJ2-7, is GAGVSQSPSNKVTEKGKDVELRCDPISGHTALYWYRQSLGQGLEFLIYFQGNSAPDKSGLPSDRFSAERTGGSVSTLTIQRTQQEDSAVYLCASSLGSGGYYEQYFGPGTRLTVT.

This clone was seen a handful of times. The sample has other DNA sequences that encode this CDR3 too. This chain joins TRBV7-2 and TRBJ2-5; D possibly corresponds to TRBD2 (5 bases). There are 13 residues in the CDR3. V dropped 1 base and J dropped 5 bases, with 8 bases sitting between them. Germline V gene lookup returns CDR1 SGHTA and CDR2 FQGNSA. The CDR3 sequence is CASSLVGGETQYF. The DNA for the CDR3 is TGTGCCAGCAGCTTAGTCGGCGGGGAGACCCAGTACTTC.

This clone was observed a handful of times. This rearrangement joins TRBV6-4 to TRBJ2-2; D gene uncertain. Trimming took 6 bases from V and 5 from J, leaving 13 bases between them. There are 14 residues in the CDR3. The germline CDR1 and CDR2 sequences are MRHNA and SNTAGT. The CDR3 region is CASSAVSWTGELFF. The CDR3, as DNA: TGTGCCAGCAGCGCCGTCAGCTGGACCGGGGAGCTGTTTTTT.

Note on this clone: Within the sample, other DNA sequences also encode this same CDR3. The chain is built from TRBV9 and TRBJ1-1; 8 bases align to TRBD1. CDR3 length equals 14 residues. Germline V gene sequence: CDR1 SGDLS, CDR2 YYNGEE. V dropped 1 base and J dropped 5; count of bases not matched to a gene: 4. CDR3 bases: TGTGCCAGCAGCGTACAGGGGGCAGGAACTGAAGCTTTCTTT. Translation gives CASSVQGAGTEAFF.